This T cell receptor (beta chain) was recovered during a study of cytomegalovirus exposure and HLA in healthy donors (dated by TCRdb to about 2017). Regarding the research as a whole: In an earlier analysis of several hundred of the donors, about 260 Gb of sequence data and 120 million or so unique TCR beta sequences from roughly 200 million T cells were reported. An early release covering roughly 600 HLA-typed donors comprised approximately 290 gigabases of sequencing data and tens of millions of unique TCR sequences. Of the roughly 410 genotyped donors, 80% to 90% were placed in the genetic ancestry cluster associated with self-reported Caucasian donors. The aim of the study was to test whether cataloging public T cell receptors could identify signatures of past pathogen exposure. The T cell repertoires of around 670 subjects were profiled by immunosequencing and related to cytomegalovirus serostatus. In addition to the first cohort of 666 subjects, a separate validation cohort of 100 to 150 different subjects was used. To predict cytomegalovirus infection status, the study combined high-throughput TCR immunosequencing, statistical association of individual TCRs with disease status, and machine learning. A later analysis re-analyzed previously published TCR beta repertoires from about 600 donors and added high-resolution HLA genotyping to study TCR occurrence patterns. In the later analysis, no new phenotypic data were used to find candidate immune exposures; instead, reliance was placed on TCR beta sequences and their occurrence across donors. An earlier analysis of around 580 of the donors used high-throughput TCR beta sequencing to judge whether each TCR beta V gene segment behaved as functional or pseudogenic. Alongside the repertoire data, information on donor age, sex, ethnicity and CMV serostatus was compiled. Genome-wide SNP genotypes for about three fifths of the roughly 700 donors were used in a later genetic analysis, which treated that subset as a discovery cohort. All discovery cohort repertoires had been generated using a single sequencing platform. Both class I and class II loci were covered by HLA typing, at four-digit resolution. The number of typed donors differed by locus: roughly 620-630 for A, B, C, DRB1 and DQB1; approximately 520 for DQA1; around 580 for DPA1; and roughly 470 for DPB1. A handful of DR-DQ haplotypes were handled as single units for association and clustering because linkage in the cohort was strong. Across around 400 genotyped donors of the cohort, an average of roughly 250,000 unique TCR beta nucleotide sequences per donor were sequenced, and roughly 20% of those sequences were non-productive. The full study reports these points: A cluster of highly shared sequence variants was judged likely to be a technical artifact of the sequencing pipeline. The presence/absence analyses assumed that sequencing depth was roughly uniform across donors, and that assumption may not be true. The authors suggested that the approach could potentially be generalized to other disease states and immunological phenotypes. The classifier was reported to diagnose cytomegalovirus status with high specificity and sensitivity in both the original and validation cohorts. Most TCR sequences were seen in very few donors, while some public TCRs were found in many individuals. A further reported finding was that TCR beta sequences accurately predicted the HLA-A and HLA-B alleles for most subjects in the first cohort. Immune exposure information for the cohort was limited to CMV serostatus. This cohort had only TCR beta chains sequenced, and the lack of alpha or paired-chain data limited which features could be detected. Linkage disequilibrium might explain the correlated functional status among segregating V segments, but an unknown experimental factor could not be excluded. In a later analysis, HLA-associated TCR beta chains were found to be more clonally expanded and to have lower generation probabilities than equally common non-associated chains. At a false discovery rate of 0.05, a later analysis linked approximately 18,000 TCR beta sequences to specific HLA alleles. A later analysis found that most CMV-associated TCR beta chains appeared HLA-restricted, with HLA associations seemingly driven largely by CMV exposure. An association between a missense DCLRE1C variant and V-gene and J-gene trimming of TCR beta chains was found in a later genetic analysis and replicated in an independent cohort. When HLA alleles, especially DR and DQ, strongly co-occurred, attributing TCR associations to individual alleles was difficult. A few of the identified cytomegalovirus-associated TCR beta chains were confirmed in vitro to be specific for cytomegalovirus antigens. A later analysis found that TCR association rates varied across HLA loci, with DRB1 alleles showing the most associated TCRs and HLA-C alleles the fewest. Several of the top co-occurrence clusters appeared to be linked to parvovirus B19, influenza, CMV and Epstein-Barr virus, according to a later analysis. According to a later genetic analysis, donors in an Asian-associated ancestry cluster had fewer N-insertions in productive TCRs than the roughly 700-donor mean. Some IMGT-functional V segments, including TRBV6-2 and TRBV6-3, could not be told apart with the 87-base-pair reads, so those segments were excluded. Broadly in line with IMGT annotations, most TCR beta V segments showed up in productive rearrangements about 87% or about 30% of the time in an earlier analysis of approximately 600 of the donors. The study listed 150 to 200 TCR beta chains as associated with cytomegalovirus. Because some donors lacked HLA typing at each locus, the association tests relied only on the typed subset. Over 15 rarely observed V segments, including chromosome 9 orphons, were excluded from the earlier analysis of approximately 500 of the donors because counts were too low.

V is reduced by 5 bases and J by 8 bases, leaving a spacing of 18 bases between them. CDR1 and CDR2 are drawn from the germline V gene (reference sequence): SEHNR, FQNEAQ. The CDR3 numbers 15 residues from cysteine through phenylalanine. CDR3 DNA is the only sequence kept; it has 45 bases, read in frame from the first base. The library was obtained by the immunoSEQ multiplex PCR assay. A mixture of 60 forward primers for TCR Vbeta segments and 13 reverse primers for TCR Jbeta segments was used in the multiplex PCR. Amplification of the CDR3 region of rearranged TCR beta genes was performed with a multiplex PCR assay on genomic DNA. Amplified TCR beta libraries were sequenced as 87-base-pair reads on the Illumina HiSeq System. In the source study's methods: Across the 670 or so repertoires, a later analysis counted 60 million to 90 million unique TCR beta chains, around 10 million of which were shared by at least two donors. To remove PCR and sequencing errors, raw reads were error-corrected and collapsed into unique sequences using a nearest-neighbor algorithm that merged closely related sequences. To assign V, D and J gene segments, CDR3 sequences were aligned to IMGT reference sequences. Each retained sequence needed at least a six-nucleotide match to both a V gene segment and a J gene segment. A rearrangement counted as productive if the CDR3 had no stop codons and remained in frame with V and J, and every other rearrangement counted as non-productive. Following IMGT convention, CDR3 was defined as the stretch from the second conserved V-encoded cysteine up to the conserved J-encoded phenylalanine. In an earlier analysis of more than 550 of the donors, sequences lacking an unambiguous match to a single V gene segment were excluded. An earlier analysis of around 600 of the donors classified V segments as functional when productive rearrangements were above 56.7% and as segregating when the standard deviation between donors was above 5%. A statistical classification framework was developed to diagnose cytomegalovirus status using the catalog of TCR beta chain sequences. V and J gene assignment, in a later analysis, came from comparing TCR nucleotide sequences with IMGT/GENE-DB human TR gene sequences. Using the TCRdist pipeline, a later analysis assigned CDR3 sequences along with most-parsimonious VDJ recombination scenarios. In a later analysis, each TCR beta chain was defined by its CDR3 amino acid sequence together with its V-gene family, and reads lacking a unique V-gene family were excluded. As a way to deal with suspected cross-contamination and a sequencing artifact, a later analysis dropped approximately 570 nucleotide sequences that were highly shared and had low generation probability. In a later analysis, a clonal expansion index was calculated for each public chain from normalized within-repertoire ranks of inferred template counts. A later analysis computed generation probabilities with a VDJ recombination model fitted to out-of-frame rearrangements, and checked the results against IGoR. In a later analysis, hypergeometric tests were used to score TCR-TCR, TCR-HLA and TCR-CMV co-occurrence, with a repertoire-size bias correction applied to TCR pairs. To estimate false discovery rates, a later analysis permuted the HLA or CMV assignments 20 times. In a later analysis, co-occurring TCRs were grouped using DBSCAN, with TCRdist sequence similarity added in when clustering inside HLA-allele-positive subsets. Co-occurrence clustering excluded repertoires with fewer than 30,000 or more than 120,000 public chains, plus five with anomalous nucleotide sharing. The table comes from immuneACCESS by way of TCRdb, which keeps in-frame sequences with V and J called. Part of the clones is missing from these tables; in studies checked, under half for an unresolved V gene and the rest for unknown reasons. The DNA gave D and trimming, while V, J and clone size come from that table. For this sample there are about 140,000 clones; around 75% appear just once. The ten biggest clones cover approximately 3.2% of the sample.

To note about this clone: It lacks a known antigen. Qualities for individual bases were not recorded, and no much larger clone is one base off.

The cohort was made up of 666 healthy bone marrow donors. Cohort members were all nominally healthy when sampled, although unrecorded immune exposures were likely present. The donor tested CMV seronegative and was one of the 352 seronegative cohort members. Each donor provided a peripheral blood sample, and peripheral blood mononuclear cells were used for TCR beta sequencing. The Qiagen DNeasy Blood Extraction Kit was used to extract genomic DNA from the blood cell samples. The sequencing sample was made of PBMCs. The sequence was collected from a man between 40 and 49 years old in good health and CMV-seronegative. The rearranged chain carries TRBV7-9 and TRBJ1-4, with a tentative D gene TRBD1 over 5 matching bases. This receptor has the CDR3 CASSPGRSNQEKLFF. The DNA sequence reads TGTGCCAGCAGCCCAGGGCGGTCTAACCAAGAAAAACTGTTTTTT.